This TCR beta chain was documented in a study of control samples from healthy donors and cancer patients. The CDR3 extends over 15 amino acids. Trimming took 6 bases from V and 5 from J, leaving 19 bases between them. The V gene's germline CDR1 is LNHDA and CDR2 SQIVND (reference sequence). The assay was immunoSEQ multiplex PCR, and TCRdb's table has in-frame clones only and misses some. The data contain some 120,000 clones, 90% of them singletons. Input material: blood. This rearrangement joins TRBV19 to TRBJ2-5; D is possibly TRBD1 (6 bases). The TCR was taken from a man in his late teens or twenties in good health. The CDR3 loop is CASRLHRDKQETQYF. The CDR3 coding sequence is TGTGCCAGTAGATTACACCGGGACAAACAGGAGACCCAGTACTTC.